The TCR beta chain under discussion was sequenced for a study of T cells in Graves' hyperthyroidism and ophthalmopathy. Whole-study results and caveats: Ophthalmopathy could be told apart from stable hyperthyroidism with a 13 V-J model.

The investigators amplified TCR beta CDR3 regions from RNA transcripts. During a first-round RT-PCR of the TCR CDR3, the HTBI primer set was used. TCRdb re-called the multiplex PCR reads with MiXCR, one entry per CDR3 protein. The table records hundreds of thousands of distinct CDR3 sequences, 17% of them present only once. Exclusion of a patient resulted from uncontrolled infection, other autoimmune disease, pregnancy or lactation. The source of the PBMCs was 10 ml of fresh peripheral blood. With 3 bases removed from V and 6 bases from J, the gap between germline ends came to 19 bases. The CDR3 consists of 15 residues. Germline CDR1 is SGDLS and CDR2 is YYNGEE. There are many counts of this clonotype. Its antigen is as yet unknown.

The receptor was isolated from a woman between 18 and 29 years old with Graves' ophthalmopathy. V and J are TRBV9 and TRBJ2-7, with D perhaps TRBD1 or TRBD2 (5 bases each). Material for sequencing was blood. CDR3 sequence reads: CASSDFGTRTSEQYF. The CDR3 DNA follows: TGTGCCAGCAGCGACTTCGGGACCCGAACATCCGAGCAGTACTTC.